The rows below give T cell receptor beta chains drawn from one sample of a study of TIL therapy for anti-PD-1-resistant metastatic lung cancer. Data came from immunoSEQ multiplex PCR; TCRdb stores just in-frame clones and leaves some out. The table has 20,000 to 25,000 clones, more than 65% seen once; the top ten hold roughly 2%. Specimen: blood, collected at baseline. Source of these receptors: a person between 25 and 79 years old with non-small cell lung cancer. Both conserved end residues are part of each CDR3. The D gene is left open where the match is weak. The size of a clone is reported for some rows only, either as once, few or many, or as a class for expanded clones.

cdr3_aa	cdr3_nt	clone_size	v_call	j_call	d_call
CASSPLDRVRNYGYTF	TGTGCCAGCAGTCCCCTTGACAGGGTACGAAACTATGGCTACACCTTC	-	TRBV27	TRBJ1-2	TRBD1
CASSKAGVPGDRGSPLHF	TGTGCCAGCAGCAAAGCGGGGGTTCCTGGGGACAGAGGTTCACCCCTCCACTTT	-	TRBV21-1	TRBJ1-6	-
CATSRNPDRGRSEAFF	TGTGCCACCAGCAGAAACCCCGACAGGGGGCGGTCTGAAGCTTTCTTT	few	TRBV15	TRBJ1-1	TRBD1
CASSFGLAGYQETQYF	TGCGCCAGCAGCTTCGGACTAGCGGGATACCAAGAGACCCAGTACTTC	-	TRBV5-1	TRBJ2-5	TRBD2
CASSLLNRGQETQYF	TGCGCCAGCAGCCTTCTTAATCGCGGGCAAGAGACCCAGTACTTC	-	TRBV5-1	TRBJ2-5	-
CASSKLDGLVGYTF	TGTGCCAGCAGTAAACTGGACGGTCTCGTCGGCTACACCTTC	-	TRBV7-9	TRBJ1-2	-
CASSVRPGEQFF	TGTGCCAGCAGCGTGAGACCGGGTGAGCAGTTCTTC	-	TRBV2	TRBJ2-1	-
CASSVTISYNSPLHF	TGTGCCAGCAGCGTCACGATCTCCTATAATTCACCCCTCCACTTT	-	TRBV9	TRBJ1-6	-
CASSDRGRSYEQYF	TGTGCCAGCAGTGACAGGGGCAGATCCTACGAGCAGTACTTC	-	TRBV6-1	TRBJ2-7	-
CASSSQTGSRGVHGYTF	TGTGCCAGCAGCTCACAGACAGGGTCGAGGGGGGTACATGGCTACACCTTC	-	TRBV7-2	TRBJ1-2	TRBD1